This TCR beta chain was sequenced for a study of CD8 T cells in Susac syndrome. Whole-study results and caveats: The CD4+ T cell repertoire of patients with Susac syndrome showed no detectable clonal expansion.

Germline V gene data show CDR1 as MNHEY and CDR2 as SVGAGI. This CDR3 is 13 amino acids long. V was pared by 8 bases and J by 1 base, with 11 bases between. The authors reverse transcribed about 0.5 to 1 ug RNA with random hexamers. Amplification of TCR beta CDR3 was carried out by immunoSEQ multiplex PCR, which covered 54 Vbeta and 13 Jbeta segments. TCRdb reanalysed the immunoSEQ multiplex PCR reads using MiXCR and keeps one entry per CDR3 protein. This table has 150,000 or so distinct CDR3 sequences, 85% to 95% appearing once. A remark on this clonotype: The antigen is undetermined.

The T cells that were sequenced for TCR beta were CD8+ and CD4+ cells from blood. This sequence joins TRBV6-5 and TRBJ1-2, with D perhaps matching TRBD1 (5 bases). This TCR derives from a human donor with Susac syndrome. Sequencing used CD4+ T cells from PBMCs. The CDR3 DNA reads TGTGCCAGCCGAATGACAGTTAACTATGGCTACACCTTC. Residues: CASRMTVNYGYTF.